The next 2 T cell receptor beta chains were all read from a single sample in a study of blood T cell repertoires in COVID-19. The repertoire was sequenced with immunoSEQ multiplex PCR; TCRdb's copy has only in-frame clones and lacks some. The sample holds 100,000 to 150,000 clones; around 81% are singletons and the top ten take over 9.5%. The sample was peripheral blood. The source is a man aged 60 to 75 with acute or convalescent COVID-19.

The CDR3 coding sequence is TGTGCCAGCAGTTTACATTTGGGCAGGGTGGACTATGGCTACACCTTC. Translating it yields CASSLHLGRVDYGYTF. The rearrangement uses TRBV28 and TRBJ1-2; D is perhaps TRBD1 (5 bases). The length of the CDR3 is 16 residues. CDR1 MDHEN and CDR2 SYDVKM come from the germline V gene. V shed 2 bases and J shed 3 bases, with 16 bases lying between them.

DNA of the CDR3: TGTGCCAGCAGTTTGGGAGGGTATCGGTTCTTC. It encodes CASSLGGYRFF. The chain combines TRBV27 with TRBJ2-1; TRBD2 matches at 7 bases. There are 11 residues in the CDR3. Germline V gene sequence: CDR1 MNHEY, CDR2 SMNVEV (reference sequence). V was pared by 3 bases and J by 15 bases, with 5 bases of the junction left unmatched.